The present TCR beta chain was sequenced within a study of PD-1 blockade in classical Hodgkin lymphoma. For the study at large: With a 2-week interval, patients received intravenous nivolumab at 3 mg/kg. Overall study findings and caveats: There was a significant rise in CD4+ TCR diversity by C4D1, with no such rise for CD8+.

Each and every patient relapsed after autologous stem cell transplantation, and patients got differing brentuximab vedotin exposure. The CDR3 consists of 13 residues. V lost 6 bases and J 4 bases, leaving 12 bases between the germline ends. Germline assignment: CDR1 MNHEY and CDR2 SVGAGI. The table came from immunoSEQ multiplex PCR; TCRdb's copy has only in-frame clones and leaves some out. Among 80,000 to 100,000 clones listed, 80% to 95% were seen once. Turning to this clone: Its specificity is unknown.

V is TRBV6-5 and J is TRBJ1-2; D perhaps matches TRBD1 (5 bases). This clonotype was sampled from a human donor with classical Hodgkin lymphoma. Specimen: peripheral blood mononuclear cells (PBMCs), collected at baseline. The CDR3 sequence is CASSPRGSYGYTF. CDR3 DNA: TGTGCCAGCAGCCCGCGGGGCTCCTATGGCTACACCTTC.